This TCR beta chain was identified during a study of blood T cell repertoires in COVID-19. Original methodology: How many nucleated cells were present was estimated from reference gene primer amplification. The protocol was immunoSEQ multiplex PCR, while the TCRdb copy is restricted to in-frame clones and leaves out a portion. V, J and clone size are those of that table, while D and trimming were read from the DNA. The repertoire includes more than 200,000 clones, about 82% of them detected once, and around 9.3% sits in the top ten. The clonotype was recovered from a woman older than 75 with acute or convalescent COVID-19. Sequenced sample: peripheral blood.

The DNA of the CDR3 is TGTGCCAGCAGTGAGGGATCTGACAGCTCTGGAAACACCATATATTTT. Protein product: CASSEGSDSSGNTIYF. The rearrangement uses TRBV25-1 and TRBJ1-3, with a weak D call TRBD1 (5 bases). From germline, CDR1 is MGHDK and CDR2 SYGVNS. This CDR3 comprises 16 residues. The germline V and J ends were trimmed by 3 bases and 0 bases, with 12 bases remaining between them.